This T cell receptor (beta chain) was captured in a study of identical twins. Findings and limits, study-wide: One should note that invariant MAIT and iNKT cells could partly confound zero-insertion analyses. The authors drew conclusions from cross-sectional statistical analysis rather than following the same donors.

The V gene end was trimmed by 3 bases and the J gene end by 4 bases; junction bases not matched to a gene: 5. CDR1 is MNHEY, CDR2 SMNVEV, per germline (reference sequence). The CDR3 is 15 residues long. A universal primer site came from template switching; cDNA carried unique molecular identifiers. TCRdb redid the calling of the 5' RACE reads with MiXCR, one entry per CDR3 protein. The profile shows 690,000 or so distinct CDR3 sequences, around 8.6% of them singletons. This clonotype was observed a handful of times. What it recognizes is unknown. A further study also used this sample, focusing on yellow fever vaccine responses in identical twins.

V gene TRBV27 combines with J gene TRBJ2-1, with TRBD1 identical over 8 bases. This TCR was sampled from a woman under 30 in good health. Sequenced input: PBMCs. The CDR3 nucleotides read TGTGCCAGCAGTTTGTTGGGACAGGAATACAATGAGCAGTTCTTC. It is translated as CASSLLGQEYNEQFF.